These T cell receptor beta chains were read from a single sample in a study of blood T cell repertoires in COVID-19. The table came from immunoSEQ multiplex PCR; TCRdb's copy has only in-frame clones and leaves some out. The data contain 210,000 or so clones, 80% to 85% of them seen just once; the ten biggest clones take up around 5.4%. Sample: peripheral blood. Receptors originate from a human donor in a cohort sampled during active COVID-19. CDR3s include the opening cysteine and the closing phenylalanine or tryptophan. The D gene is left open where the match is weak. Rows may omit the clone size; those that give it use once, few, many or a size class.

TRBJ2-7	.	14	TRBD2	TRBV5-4	TGTGCCAGCAGCATAAGCGGGAGACTCTACGAGCAGTACTTC	CASSISGRLYEQYF
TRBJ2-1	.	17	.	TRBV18	TGTGCCAGCTCACCTCGTGGGGGCGGAGGCTCCTACAATGAGCAGTTCTTC	CASSPRGGGGSYNEQFF
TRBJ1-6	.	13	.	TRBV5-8	TGTGCCAGCAGCTGGACTGATAATTCACCCCTCCACTTT	CASSWTDNSPLHF
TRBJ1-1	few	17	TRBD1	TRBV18	TGTGCCAGCTCACTTCGGTTACAGGGGGCGCGGTTCACTGAAGCTTTCTTT	CASSLRLQGARFTEAFF
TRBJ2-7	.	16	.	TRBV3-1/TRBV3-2	TGTGCCAGCAGCCCCAGGTCAAGCGGTTCTTTTCGCGAGCAGTACTTC	CASSPRSSGSFREQYF
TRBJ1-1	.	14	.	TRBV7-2	TGTGCCAGCAGCTTAGCGGCGGGGGACACTGAAGCTTTCTTT	CASSLAAGDTEAFF
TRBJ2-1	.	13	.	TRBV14	TGTGCCAGCAGAGGGACTTACAACAATGAGCAGTTCTTC	CASRGTYNNEQFF
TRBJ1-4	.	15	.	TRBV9	TGTGCCAGCAGCACAGGGCAGTCGACTAATGAAAAACTGTTTTTT	CASSTGQSTNEKLFF
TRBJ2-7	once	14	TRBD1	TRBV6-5	TGTGCCAGCAGTTCGGGACAGGGACCCTACGAGCAGTACTTC	CASSSGQGPYEQYF
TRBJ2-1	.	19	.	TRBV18	TGTGCCAGCTCACCCGCCTTATTGGGGCAGGGCCCCCGAGGCAATGAGCAGTTCTTC	CASSPALLGQGPRGNEQFF
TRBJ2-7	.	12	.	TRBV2	TGTGCCATTGGTAACAACTCCTACGAGCAGTACTTC	CAIGNNSYEQYF
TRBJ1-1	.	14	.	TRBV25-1	TGTGCCAGCAGTGAATACGACAAGACGACTGAAGCTTTCTTT	CASSEYDKTTEAFF
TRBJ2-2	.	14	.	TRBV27	TGTGCCAGCAGTATCGACGGGTACACCGGGGAGCTGTTTTTT	CASSIDGYTGELFF
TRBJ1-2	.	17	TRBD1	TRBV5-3	TGTGCCAGAAGCCCCAACAGGGGAACGGGTGATAACTATGGCTACACCTTC	CARSPNRGTGDNYGYTF
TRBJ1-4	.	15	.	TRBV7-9	TGTGCCAGCAGCTTAGACACGGGTACTAATGAAAAACTGTTTTTT	CASSLDTGTNEKLFF